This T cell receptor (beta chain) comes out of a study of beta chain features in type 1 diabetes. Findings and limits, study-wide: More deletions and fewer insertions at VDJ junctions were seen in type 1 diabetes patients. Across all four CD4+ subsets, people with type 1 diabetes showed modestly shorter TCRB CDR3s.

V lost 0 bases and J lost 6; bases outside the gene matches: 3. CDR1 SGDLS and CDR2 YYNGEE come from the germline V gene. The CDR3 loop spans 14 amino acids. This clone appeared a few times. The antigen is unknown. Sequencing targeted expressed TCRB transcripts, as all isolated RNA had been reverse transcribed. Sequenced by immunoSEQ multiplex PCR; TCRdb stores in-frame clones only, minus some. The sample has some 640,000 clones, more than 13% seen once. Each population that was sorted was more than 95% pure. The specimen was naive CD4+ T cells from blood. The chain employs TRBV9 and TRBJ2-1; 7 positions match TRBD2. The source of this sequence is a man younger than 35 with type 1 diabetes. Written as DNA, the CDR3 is TGTGCCAGCAGCGTAGATCTAGCGGCCAATGAGCAGTTCTTC. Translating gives CASSVDLAANEQFF.